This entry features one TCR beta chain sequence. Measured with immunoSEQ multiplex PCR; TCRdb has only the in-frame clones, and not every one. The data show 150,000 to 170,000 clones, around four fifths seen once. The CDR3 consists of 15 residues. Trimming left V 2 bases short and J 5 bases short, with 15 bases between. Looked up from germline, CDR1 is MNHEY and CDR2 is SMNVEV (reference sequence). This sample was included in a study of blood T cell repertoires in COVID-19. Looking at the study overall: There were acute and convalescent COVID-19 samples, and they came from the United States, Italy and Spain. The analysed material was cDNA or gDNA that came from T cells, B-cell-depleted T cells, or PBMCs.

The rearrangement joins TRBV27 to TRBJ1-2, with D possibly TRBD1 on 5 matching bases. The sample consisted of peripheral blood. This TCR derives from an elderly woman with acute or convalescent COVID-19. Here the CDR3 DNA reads TGTGCCAGCAGTTTAGGGGGGATGGGAGGTTATGGCTACACCTTC. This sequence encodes CASSLGGMGGYGYTF.